The 14 T cell receptor beta chains given below trace back to one sample, sequenced in a study of PD-1 and CTLA-4 blockade in melanoma. Only in-frame clones appear in the TCRdb table, and some are missing; sequencing was by immunoSEQ multiplex PCR. In the table there are about 28,000 clones, approximately 89% of which are singletons. Here the sequenced sample was CD8+ T cells from peripheral blood, taken from a patient given anti-PD-1 treatment. The receptor set was obtained from a human donor with melanoma.

The chain joins TRBV7-8 to TRBJ2-1; D assignment may be TRBD1 or TRBD2 (7 bases each). The V and J ends lost 5 bases and 2 bases respectively, with 19 bases between them. Germline V gene data show CDR1 as SGHVS and CDR2 as FQNEAQ. CDR3 size: 17 residues. The CDR3 DNA reads TGTGCCAGCAGCCTAGGGGGGGGACAGCCAACCTACAATGAGCAGTTCTTC. Translation gives CASSLGGGQPTYNEQFF.

The rearrangement uses TRBV19 and TRBJ2-3; 10 nucleotides agree with TRBD2. The V gene end was trimmed by 5 bases and the J gene end by 2 bases; junction bases not matched to a gene: 4. CDR3 size: 15 residues. Germline values: CDR1 LNHDA, CDR2 SQIVND (reference sequence). CDR3 sequence (DNA): TGTGCCAGTAGTCTTAGCGGGGGGTACACAGATACGCAGTATTTT. Translating gives CASSLSGGYTDTQYF. Combining the CDR3 with reference TRBV19 and TRBJ2-3 gives the whole variable domain DGGITQSPKYLFRKEGQNVTLSCEQNLNHDAMYWYRQDPGQGLRLIYYSQIVNDFQKGDIAEGYSVSREKKESFPLTVTSAQKNPTAFYLCASSLSGGYTDTQYFGPGTRLTVL.

The V and J genes are TRBV13 and TRBJ2-1, with TRBD2 identical over 8 bases. Germline V gene sequence: CDR1 PRHDT, CDR2 FYEKMQ (reference sequence). There are 16 residues in the CDR3. Trimming took 5 bases from V and 5 from J; bases not matched to a gene: 11. For the CDR3, the DNA is TGTGCCAGCAGCCCCCGTAGGGCTAGCGGGCACAATGAGCAGTTCTTC. Its protein is CASSPRRASGHNEQFF.

The J gene is TRBJ2-5, the V gene TRBV4-1; D is uncertain. The CDR3 is 13 amino acids. The V end was cut by 1 base, the J end by 5 bases, with 8 bases between. Germline V lookup: CDR1 MGHRA, CDR2 YSYEKL. The CDR3 DNA reads TGCGCCAGCAGCCAAGTACAAGGCGAGACCCAGTACTTC. Its protein product is CASSQVQGETQYF.

This chain connects TRBV6-5 to TRBJ1-2; a weak D match, TRBD1 (6 bases). The V and J ends lost 0 bases and 3 bases respectively, with 11 bases between them. The CDR3 loop spans 15 amino acids. Looked up from germline, CDR1 is MNHEY and CDR2 is SVGAGI. DNA of the CDR3: TGTGCCAGCAGTTACTCAGGACAGAGTTACTATGGCTACACCTTC. Protein product: CASSYSGQSYYGYTF.

The genes are TRBV9 and TRBJ2-2, with 8 positions matching TRBD2. V gave up 4 bases and J gave up 5 bases; unmatched junction bases: 22. This CDR3 region has 20 residues. CDR1 SGDLS and CDR2 YYNGEE come from the germline V gene. The DNA of the CDR3 is TGTGCCAGCAGCTTCGACCCCAACGTTCAAGCGGGAGCCGTGACCGGGGAGCTGTTTTTT. It codes for CASSFDPNVQAGAVTGELFF.

As for this clone: The junction departs from germline at one end; a sequencing error may be responsible. The chain recombines TRBV28 with TRBJ2-5; 7 bases are shared with TRBD1. Germline lookup yields CDR1 MDHEN and CDR2 SYDVKM. CDR3 length equals 14 residues. CDR3 bases: TGTGCCAGCAGTTCCGACAGGGACCAAGAGTCCCAGTACTTC. Amino acid sequence: CASSSDRDQESQYF.

The chain links TRBV19 to TRBJ2-1, with D unresolved. V was shortened by 6 bases and J by 0 bases, with 12 bases between the two germline ends. Germline values: CDR1 LNHDA, CDR2 SQIVND (reference sequence). CDR3 length equals 15 residues. In nucleotides, the CDR3 is TGTGCCAGTAGCGCGGACGGTAGCTCCTACAATGAGCAGTTCTTC. It codes for CASSADGSSYNEQFF.

The chain employs TRBV19 and TRBJ2-5, with TRBD2 matching over 11 bases. This CDR3 is 16 amino acids long. Trimming at V came to 6 bases and at J to 4 bases, leaving 10 bases not matched to a gene. The germline V gene has CDR1 LNHDA and CDR2 SQIVND (reference sequence). CDR3 sequence (DNA): TGTGCCAGTAGCGGCTTTAGCGGGAGGGAGAGAGAGACCCAGTACTTC. This gives the protein CASSGFSGRERETQYF. The whole variable domain, filled in from reference TRBV19 and TRBJ2-5, reads DGGITQSPKYLFRKEGQNVTLSCEQNLNHDAMYWYRQDPGQGLRLIYYSQIVNDFQKGDIAEGYSVSREKKESFPLTVTSAQKNPTAFYLCASSGFSGRERETQYFGPGTRLLVL.

V usage is TRBV11-3 and J usage is TRBJ2-2, with a tentative D call TRBD1 (6 bases). Germline V gives CDR1 SGHNT, CDR2 YENEEA. V was cut by 0 bases and J by 0 bases, with 14 bases left in between. CDR3 length: 18 residues. The CDR3 loop reads CASSLDPPRTANTGELFF. The CDR3, as DNA: TGTGCCAGCAGCTTAGATCCCCCTCGGACAGCGAACACCGGGGAGCTGTTTTTT.

As regards this clone: This CDR3 fails to terminate in the conserved phenylalanine or tryptophan, so it likely reflects a read error. It is unclear where the CDR3 begins or ends on the DNA, so no DNA is shown, and the CDR3 is as TCRdb lists it. This rearrangement joins TRBV30 to TRBJ2-3; the DNA was not used to check the table's D call, TRBD2. The CDR3 spans 9 residues, counting both ends. Germline V CDR1 and CDR2: GTSNPN, SVGIG (reference sequence). CDR3 amino acids: CAWSVSEEG.

A single count supports this clone. The chain combines TRBV5-5 with TRBJ1-1; D is undetermined. Deletions cut 0 bases from V and 6 bases from J, with 9 bases between. CDR3 length equals 13 residues. The V gene's germline CDR1 is SGHKS and CDR2 YYEKEE (reference sequence). The chain's CDR3 is CASSLVGSPEAFF. As DNA, the CDR3 is TGTGCCAGCAGCTTGGTAGGGAGTCCTGAAGCTTTCTTT.

V and J are TRBV29-1 and TRBJ1-1, with 7 bases lining up with TRBD1. With V trimmed by 6 bases and J by 7 bases, 8 bases remained unmatched. The CDR3 consists of 12 residues. Germline CDR1 reads SQVTM; CDR2 reads ANQGSEA. CDR3 bases: TGCAGCGTGAACAACAGGGGAGATGAAGCTTTCTTT. Protein product: CSVNNRGDEAFF.

The CDR3 is CASSQEGSGRPYEQYF. The CDR3 DNA is TGTGCCAGCAGCCAAGAAGGAAGCGGTCGGCCCTACGAGCAGTACTTC. The J gene is TRBJ2-7, the V gene TRBV3-1 (or the pseudogene TRBV3-2); D is possibly TRBD2 (5 bases). The CDR3 is 16 amino acids. V lost 0 bases and J lost 2, with 14 bases in between. CDR1 and CDR2 from the germline V gene are LGHDT and YNNKEL (reference sequence).